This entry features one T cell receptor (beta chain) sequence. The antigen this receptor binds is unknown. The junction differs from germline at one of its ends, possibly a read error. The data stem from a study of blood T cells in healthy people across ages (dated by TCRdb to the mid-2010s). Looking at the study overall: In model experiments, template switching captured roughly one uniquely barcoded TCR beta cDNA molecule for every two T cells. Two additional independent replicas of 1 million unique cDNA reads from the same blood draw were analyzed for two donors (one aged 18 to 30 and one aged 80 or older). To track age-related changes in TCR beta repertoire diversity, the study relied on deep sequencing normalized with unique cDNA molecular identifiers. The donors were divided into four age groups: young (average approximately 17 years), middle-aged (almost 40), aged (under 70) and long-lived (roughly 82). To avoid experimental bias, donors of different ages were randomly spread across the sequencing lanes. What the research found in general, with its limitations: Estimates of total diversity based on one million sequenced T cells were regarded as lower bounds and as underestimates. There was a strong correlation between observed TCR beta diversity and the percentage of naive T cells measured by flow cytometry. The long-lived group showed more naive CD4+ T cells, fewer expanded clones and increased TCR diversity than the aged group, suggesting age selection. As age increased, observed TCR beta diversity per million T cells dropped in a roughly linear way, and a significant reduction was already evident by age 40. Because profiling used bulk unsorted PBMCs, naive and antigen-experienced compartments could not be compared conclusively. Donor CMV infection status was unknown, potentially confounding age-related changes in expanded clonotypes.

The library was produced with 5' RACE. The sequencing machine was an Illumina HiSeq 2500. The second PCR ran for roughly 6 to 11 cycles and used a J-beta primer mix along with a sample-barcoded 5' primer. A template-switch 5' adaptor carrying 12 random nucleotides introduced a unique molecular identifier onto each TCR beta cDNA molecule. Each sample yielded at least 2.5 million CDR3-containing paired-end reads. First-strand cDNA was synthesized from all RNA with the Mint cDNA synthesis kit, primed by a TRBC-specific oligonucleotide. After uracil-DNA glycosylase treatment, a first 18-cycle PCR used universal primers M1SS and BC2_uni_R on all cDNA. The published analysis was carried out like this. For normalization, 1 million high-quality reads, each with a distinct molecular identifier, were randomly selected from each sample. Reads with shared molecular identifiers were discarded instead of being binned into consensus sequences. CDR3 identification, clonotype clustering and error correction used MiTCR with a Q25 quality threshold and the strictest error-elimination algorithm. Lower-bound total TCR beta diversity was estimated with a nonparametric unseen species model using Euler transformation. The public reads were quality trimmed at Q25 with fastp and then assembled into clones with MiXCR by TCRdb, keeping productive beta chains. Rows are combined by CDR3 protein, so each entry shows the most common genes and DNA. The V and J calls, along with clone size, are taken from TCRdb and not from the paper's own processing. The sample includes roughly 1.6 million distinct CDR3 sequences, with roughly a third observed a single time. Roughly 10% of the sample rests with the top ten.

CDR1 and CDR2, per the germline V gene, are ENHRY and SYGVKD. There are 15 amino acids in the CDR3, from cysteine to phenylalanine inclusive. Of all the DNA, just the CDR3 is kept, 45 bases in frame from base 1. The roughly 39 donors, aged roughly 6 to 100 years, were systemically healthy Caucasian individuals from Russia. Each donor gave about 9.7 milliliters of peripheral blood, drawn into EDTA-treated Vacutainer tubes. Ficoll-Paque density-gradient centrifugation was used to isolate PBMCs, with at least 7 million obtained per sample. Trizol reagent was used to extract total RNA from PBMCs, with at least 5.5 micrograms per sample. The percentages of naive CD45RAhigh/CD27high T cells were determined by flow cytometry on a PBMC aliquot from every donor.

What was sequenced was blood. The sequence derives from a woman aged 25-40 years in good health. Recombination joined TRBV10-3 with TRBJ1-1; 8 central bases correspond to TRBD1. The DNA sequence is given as TGTGCCGTCAGTGACCAAGACAGGGGGAACACTGAAGCTTTCTTT. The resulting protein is CAVSDQDRGNTEAFF.